Described below is a single T cell receptor beta chain sequence and its context. It has no known antigen specificity. Base qualities are not recorded, but no much larger clone differs from it by a single base. From a lookup of the germline V gene (reference sequence), CDR1 and CDR2 are DFQATT and SNEGSKA. Taken from cysteine to phenylalanine, the CDR3 has 11 residues. Kept here is only the CDR3 DNA, which spans 33 bases and is read in frame from base 1. The V end loses 5 bases and the J end loses 7 bases, and a stretch of 9 bases separates them. The sample belongs to a study of OX40 agonist ivuxolimab in advanced cancers. Broadly, across the study: Ivuxolimab was a fully human IgG2 agonistic monoclonal antibody targeting the costimulatory receptor OX40 (CD134). Intravenous ivuxolimab was administered to patients every 2 weeks at six dose levels: 0.01, 0.1, 0.3, 1.5, 3 and 10 mg/kg. Among the 52 dose-escalation patients, some 20 had hepatocellular carcinoma, around 15 melanoma, 9 renal cell carcinoma and 9 head and neck cancer. A male proportion of almost 85% and a mean age of about 60 years, ranging from about 20 to 79, were recorded for the dose-escalation cohort. Patients were allowed to have had prior anti-PD-1, anti-PD-L1 or anti-CTLA-4 therapy, and roughly two fifths of the dose-escalation patients had been treated with checkpoint inhibitors. Partial responses occurred in three dose-escalation patients, of whom one had hepatocellular carcinoma and two had cutaneous melanoma. The point of sequencing TCRbeta in the periphery was to test whether ivuxolimab changed TCR sequence diversity and drove clonal T-cell expansion. The paper reports the monotherapy dose-escalation portion (N of about 47 patients) of the phase I ivuxolimab trial. Beyond this particular receptor, the publication reports: In partial responders in the 0.1-3.0 mg/kg groups, normalized peripheral clonal expansion was found to be among the lowest, especially among CD8+ T cells. At doses of 0.1 to 3.0 mg/kg, clonal expansion of both CD4+ and CD8+ blood T cells was observed from baseline to week 6. On average, CD8+ T cells showed more expanded clones than CD4+ T cells after ivuxolimab. Low levels of normalized T-cell clonal expansion were also seen in some nonresponding patients. The antigen specificity of the clonally expanded peripheral T cells was not determined.

Patients with a history of autoimmune disease or receiving systemic immunosuppression were excluded from the trial. Peripheral blood for TCR sequencing was collected from all dose cohorts at baseline, on cycle 4 day 1, and on cycle 7 day 1. The samples were taken from a phase I, first-in-human, multicenter, open-label dose-escalation trial of ivuxolimab. Adults with locally advanced or metastatic melanoma, renal cell, hepatocellular, or head and neck squamous cell carcinoma were enrolled in the trial. Before TCR sequencing, CD4+ and CD8+ T cells were separately sorted from peripheral blood. Genomic DNA was isolated from the sorted cells so that the TCRbeta CDR3 region could be sequenced. TCRbeta CDR3 regions were sequenced using the immunoSEQ Assay. Imported from immuneACCESS, the table was reduced by TCRdb to in-frame sequences with V and J called. These copies leave out some clones; in studies compared against another copy, an unresolved V gene accounts for under half, and the cause of the remainder is not known. The sample table lists 58,000 or so clones, approximately 87% of them with a count of one. The top ten constitute approximately 2.8% of the sample.

Material: CD4+ or CD8+ T cells sorted from blood, obtained in a trial of the OX40 agonist ivuxolimab. Here the chain combines TRBV20-1 and TRBJ2-4; the D gene is unclear. This receptor was taken from an adult with an advanced solid tumor such as melanoma, head and neck, liver or kidney cancer. The base sequence is TGCAGTGCTTCAGACTTGAACATTCAGTACTTC. The translation is CSASDLNIQYF.